Listed here are 14 T cell receptor beta chains from one sample, sequenced in a study of blood T cell repertoires in COVID-19. The assay was immunoSEQ multiplex PCR, and TCRdb's table has in-frame clones only and misses some. The repertoire includes a few hundred thousand clones, 85% of them detected once, and 3.6% sits in the top ten. Sample: peripheral blood. The receptors come from a woman between 18 and 30 years old with acute or convalescent COVID-19.

The chain is built from TRBV7-9 and TRBJ1-5; tentative D call: TRBD1 (6 bases). Germline values: CDR1 SEHNR, CDR2 FQNEAQ (reference sequence). Trimming shortened V by 8 bases and J by 8 bases, and 16 bases separated the two germline ends. There are 13 residues in the CDR3. Written as DNA, the CDR3 is TGTGCCAGCGGCCCAGTAGGGGGAAAGCCCCAGCATTTT. Translation gives CASGPVGGKPQHF. The complete variable domain, with remaining parts taken from reference TRBV7-9 and TRBJ1-5, reads DTGVSQNPRHKITKRGQNVTFRCDPISEHNRLYWYRQTLGQGPEFLTYFQNEAQLEKSRLLSDRFSAERPKGSFSTLEIQRTEQGDSAMYLCASGPVGGKPQHFGDGTRLSIL.

The chain employs TRBV11-3 and TRBJ2-5; 7 bases line up with TRBD1. The germline V gene has CDR1 SGHNT and CDR2 YENEEA. With 4 bases clipped from V and 2 bases from J, the junction kept 4 bases outside the gene matches. The CDR3 consists of 14 residues. CDR3 coding DNA: TGTGCCAGCAGCTCCGGACAGGCTCAAGAGACCCAGTACTTC. As protein: CASSSGQAQETQYF.

The chain combines TRBV10-3 with TRBJ1-6, with D possibly being TRBD1 (5 bases). V dropped 8 bases and J dropped 2 bases, with 13 bases sitting between them. The CDR3 spans 15 residues. Germline V gene lookup returns CDR1 ENHRY and CDR2 SYGVKD. The CDR3 sequence is CAISQDVTYNSPLHF. The CDR3, as DNA: TGTGCCATCTCACAGGACGTTACCTATAATTCACCCCTCCACTTT.

The genes are TRBV10-2 and TRBJ1-2; D ambiguous. Germline lookup yields CDR1 WSHSY and CDR2 SAAADI. V lost 0 bases, J lost 9 bases, and 11 bases lay in between. This CDR3 spans 13 amino acids. CDR3 sequence (DNA): TGCGCCAGCAGTGAGTCGCAGAGGGCTCGCTACACCTTC. Its protein is CASSESQRARYTF.

This chain uses TRBV10-2 with TRBJ1-2, with 7 bases matching TRBD1. Germline lookup yields CDR1 WSHSY and CDR2 SAAADI. V shed 8 bases and J 7 bases; nucleotides not matched to a gene: 10. This CDR3 contains 13 residues. CDR3 residues: CASRATGIFGYTF. The CDR3 DNA reads as TGCGCCAGCCGCGCGACAGGGATCTTTGGCTACACCTTC.

V and J are TRBV6-4 and TRBJ2-3; D is unresolved. V was shortened by 5 bases and J by 2 bases, with 8 bases between the two germline ends. Germline CDR1 reads MRHNA; CDR2 reads SNTAGT. This CDR3 region has 13 residues. The CDR3 bases are TGTGCCAGCAGTCCCGGGTCCACAGATACGCAGTATTTT. It yields the protein CASSPGSTDTQYF.

This clone was picked up one time. The genes are TRBV14 and TRBJ2-5, with a possible D match to TRBD2 (5 bases). The length of the CDR3 is 16 residues. Between the trimmed V and J ends, which lost 4 bases and 0 bases, there was a span of 15 bases. The germline gives CDR1 SGHDN, CDR2 FVKESK. The CDR3 DNA is TGTGCCAGCAGCCGCCCCGGGGTAGCGCACCAAGAGACCCAGTACTTC. Translating it yields CASSRPGVAHQETQYF.

This chain uses TRBV28 with TRBJ1-1; possibly TRBD1 for D (5 bases). Per germline, CDR1 MDHEN and CDR2 SYDVKM. The CDR3 runs 14 residues. Trimming shortened V by 6 bases and J by 11 bases, and 22 bases separated the two germline ends. CDR3 amino acids: CASSSVQAPGRAFF. The DNA for the CDR3 is TGTGCCAGCAGCTCCGTCCAGGCCCCAGGGCGGGCTTTCTTT.

The chain joins TRBV6-5 to TRBJ2-3; 7 nucleotides agree with TRBD2. Germline loops: CDR1 MNHEY, CDR2 SVGAGI. This CDR3 comprises 13 residues. With V trimmed by 2 bases and J by 6 bases, 2 bases remained unmatched. The CDR3, as DNA: TGTGCCAGCAGTTACAGGGAGGGGGATACGCAGTATTTT. Protein: CASSYREGDTQYF.

Only one count was recorded for this clone. The rearrangement uses TRBV19 and TRBJ1-1, with D possibly matching TRBD1 (5 bases). The CDR3 is 13 residues long. CDR1 and CDR2 (germline): LNHDA, SQIVND (reference sequence). The germline V and J ends were trimmed by 4 bases and 0 bases, with 6 bases remaining between them. The CDR3 DNA follows: TGTGCCAGTAGTACAGGGTTGAACACTGAAGCTTTCTTT. Its protein product is CASSTGLNTEAFF.

The V call is TRBV5-1, the J call TRBJ1-5, with D perhaps matching TRBD1 (5 bases). V was pared by 7 bases and J by 0 bases, with 14 bases between. This CDR3 spans 15 amino acids. The germline V gene has CDR1 SGHRS and CDR2 YFSETQ. The CDR3 reads CASSPGGNSNQPQHF. The CDR3 region has the DNA TGCGCCAGCTCCCCCGGGGGGAATAGCAATCAGCCCCAGCATTTT.

The rearrangement uses TRBV6-5 and TRBJ2-5, with D perhaps TRBD2 (6 bases). Trimming took 6 bases from V and 4 from J, leaving 18 bases between them. Germline assignment: CDR1 MNHEY and CDR2 SVGAGI. This CDR3 is 15 amino acids long. The CDR3 DNA reads TGTGCCAGCAGCCCGCTGCGGGGCCCCCGAGAGACCCAGTACTTC. Amino acids: CASSPLRGPRETQYF.

V usage is TRBV2 and J usage is TRBJ2-1; 10 nucleotides agree with TRBD1. CDR1 is SNHLY and CDR2 is FYNNEI in the germline V gene. The CDR3 spans 18 residues. The J segment lost 7 bases and the V segment lost 7 bases, leaving 19 bases of the junction unmatched. The DNA for the CDR3 is TGTGCCAGCACCGGACAGGGGGTGTCCGGGAGGAGGATTAATGAGCAGTTCTTC. Its translation: CASTGQGVSGRRINEQFF.

The rearrangement uses TRBV6-6 and TRBJ2-5, with 8 positions matching TRBD1. With 5 bases clipped from V and 1 base from J, the junction kept 9 bases outside the gene matches. This CDR3 has 16 amino acids. In germline, CDR1 is MNHNY, CDR2 SVGAGI (reference sequence). The CDR3 DNA is TGTGCCAGCAGTCGAACACGACAGGGGCCCCAAGAGACCCAGTACTTC. This gives the protein CASSRTRQGPQETQYF.